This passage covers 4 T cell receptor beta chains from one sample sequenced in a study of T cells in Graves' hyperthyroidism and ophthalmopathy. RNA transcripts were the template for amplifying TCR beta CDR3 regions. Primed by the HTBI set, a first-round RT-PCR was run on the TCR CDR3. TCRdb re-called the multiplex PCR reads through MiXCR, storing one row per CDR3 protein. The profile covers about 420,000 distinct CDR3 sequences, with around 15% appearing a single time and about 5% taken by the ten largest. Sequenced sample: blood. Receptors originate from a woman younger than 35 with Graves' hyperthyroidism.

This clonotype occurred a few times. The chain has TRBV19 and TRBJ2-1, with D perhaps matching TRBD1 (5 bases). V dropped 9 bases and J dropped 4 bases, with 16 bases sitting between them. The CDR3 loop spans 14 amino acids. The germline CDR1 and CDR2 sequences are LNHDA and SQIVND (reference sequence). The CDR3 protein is CASSIVWTYNEQFF. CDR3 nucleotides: TGTGCCAGCAGCATAGTGTGGACATACAATGAGCAGTTCTTC.

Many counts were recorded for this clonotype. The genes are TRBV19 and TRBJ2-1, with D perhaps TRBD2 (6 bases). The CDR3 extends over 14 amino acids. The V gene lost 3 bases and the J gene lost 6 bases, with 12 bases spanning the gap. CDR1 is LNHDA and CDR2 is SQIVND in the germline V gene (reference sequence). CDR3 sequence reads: CASSISGSFNEQFF. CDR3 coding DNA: TGTGCCAGTAGTATTTCCGGGAGTTTCAATGAGCAGTTCTTC.

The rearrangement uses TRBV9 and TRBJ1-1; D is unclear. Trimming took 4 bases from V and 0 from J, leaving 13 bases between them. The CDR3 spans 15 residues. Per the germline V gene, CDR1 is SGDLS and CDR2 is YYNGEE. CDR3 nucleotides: TGTGCCAGCAGCCAAGGAGGCAGGATGAACACTGAAGCTTTCTTT. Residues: CASSQGGRMNTEAFF.

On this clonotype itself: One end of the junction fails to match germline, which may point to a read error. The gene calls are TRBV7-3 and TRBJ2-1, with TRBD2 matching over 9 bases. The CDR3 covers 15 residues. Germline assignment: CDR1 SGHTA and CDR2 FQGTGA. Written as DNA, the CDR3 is TGTGCCAGCGGCTTAACGGGACTAGCCGGCAATGAGCAGTTCTTC. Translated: CASGLTGLAGNEQFF.